A single sample gave rise to the 30 T cell receptor beta chains below, sequenced in a study of blood T cell repertoires in COVID-19. Clones were read by immunoSEQ multiplex PCR, and TCRdb kept only the in-frame ones, dropping some. The sample records roughly 180,000 clones, over 70% being singletons. The specimen sequenced was peripheral blood. The receptors were gathered from a woman aged 40 to 50 with COVID-19, enrolled during active disease.

This rearrangement joins TRBV9 to TRBJ2-1, with 10 bases identical to TRBD1. J lost 5 bases, V lost 1 base, and 9 bases had no gene match. The length of the CDR3 is 17 residues. Germline V CDR1 and CDR2: SGDLS, YYNGEE. The CDR3 DNA sequence: TGTGCCAGCAGCGTATCCGGGACAGGGGTTAGGAACAATGAGCAGTTCTTC. Translation gives CASSVSGTGVRNNEQFF.

The CDR3 DNA is TGTGCCAGCTCACTTCCGGCGGCGACACAGGAAGGAGCGCAGTATTTT. It translates to CASSLPAATQEGAQYF. The rearrangement joins TRBV5-4 to TRBJ2-3, with D perhaps matching TRBD1 (5 bases). The CDR3 spans 16 residues. V dropped 7 bases and J dropped 10 bases, with 28 bases sitting between them. Germline CDR1 SGHNT, CDR2 YYREEE (reference sequence).

CDR3 nucleotides: TGTGCCATCAGTGATCTAGGGGCCCCCAATTCTTACAATGAGCAGTTCTTC. Translated, it gives CAISDLGAPNSYNEQFF. The rearrangement joins TRBV10-3 to TRBJ2-1; possibly TRBD1 for D (5 bases). The CDR3 contains 17 residues. Germline assignment: CDR1 ENHRY and CDR2 SYGVKD. V dropped 3 bases and J dropped 4 bases, with 19 bases sitting between them.

This sequence joins TRBV12-3 or TRBV12-4 and TRBJ2-1; 10 bases are shared with TRBD2. V lost 6 bases, J lost 10 bases, and 6 bases stayed unmatched. The CDR3 runs 13 residues. The CDR3 DNA sequence: TGTGCCAGCAGAAAACTAGCGGGAATCGAGCAGTTCTTC. Protein: CASRKLAGIEQFF.

This chain connects TRBV5-1 to TRBJ2-2; 8 nucleotides align to TRBD1. The CDR3 extends over 16 amino acids. The V gene's germline CDR1 is SGHRS and CDR2 YFSETQ. V shed 4 bases, J shed 4 bases, and the junction held 9 bases outside the gene matches. The CDR3 spells CASSARTGKGTGELFF. The CDR3 nucleotides are TGCGCCAGCAGCGCGCGGACAGGGAAAGGCACCGGGGAGCTGTTTTTT.

The chain carries TRBV28 and TRBJ1-5; 8 nucleotides agree with TRBD1. The V gene's germline CDR1 is MDHEN and CDR2 SYDVKM. V shed 5 bases, J shed 0 bases, and the junction held 3 bases outside the gene matches. The CDR3 loop spans 15 amino acids. This chain's CDR3 is CASSAGQGSNQPQHF. The CDR3 DNA sequence: TGTGCCAGCAGTGCTGGACAGGGTAGCAATCAGCCCCAGCATTTT.

The gene calls are TRBV5-3 and TRBJ2-1; 9 nucleotides align to TRBD2. TRBV5-3 is classed as an ORF, of uncertain function. With 0 bases clipped from V and 5 bases from J, the junction kept 6 bases outside the gene matches. This CDR3 has 16 residues. As DNA, the CDR3 is TGTGCCAGAAGCTTGGGGAGACTAGCGGTAAACAATGAGCAGTTCTTC. Its translation: CARSLGRLAVNNEQFF.

The chain links TRBV18 to TRBJ1-1; 11 nucleotides agree with TRBD1. Germline V gene lookup returns CDR1 KGHSH and CDR2 LQKENI. Trimming at V came to 3 bases and at J to 2 bases, leaving 5 bases not matched to a gene. The CDR3 runs 16 residues. The CDR3 bases are TGTGCCAGCTCACCCGGGACAGGGGGTTCCAACACTGAAGCTTTCTTT. Protein: CASSPGTGGSNTEAFF.

This clone has only one observation. The V gene is TRBV14, the J gene TRBJ2-2; TRBD2 matches at 11 bases. The CDR3 spans 15 residues. CDR1 SGHDN and CDR2 FVKESK come from the germline V gene. V lost 4 bases, J lost 5 bases, and 3 bases stayed unmatched. The CDR3 here is CASSLAGGSTGELFF. As DNA, the CDR3 is TGTGCCAGCAGCCTAGCGGGAGGGAGTACCGGGGAGCTGTTTTTT.

V gene TRBV19 combines with J gene TRBJ1-2; D gene ambiguous. Between the trimmed V and J ends, which lost 7 bases and 4 bases, there was a span of 13 bases. This CDR3 has 13 amino acids. Germline V lookup: CDR1 LNHDA, CDR2 SQIVND (reference sequence). For the CDR3, the DNA is TGTGCCAGTAAGGAGGGCCTGTCCTATGGCTACACCTTC. It specifies CASKEGLSYGYTF.

The chain couples TRBV9 to TRBJ1-4, with D hard to call. The CDR3 spans 15 residues. CDR1 and CDR2 from the germline V gene are SGDLS and YYNGEE. Trimming removed 4 bases from V and 8 bases from J, with 18 bases in between. The CDR3 nucleotides read TGTGCCAGCAGCCTCCATGATTCCCCCGGGGAAAAACTGTTTTTT. It codes for CASSLHDSPGEKLFF.

The chain links TRBV4-1 to TRBJ1-3; D might be TRBD1 (5 bases). V was pared by 3 bases and J by 2 bases, with 11 bases between. Germline lookup yields CDR1 MGHRA and CDR2 YSYEKL. The CDR3 spans 15 residues. This CDR3 is CASSQERDPGNTIYF. The CDR3 DNA follows: TGCGCCAGCAGCCAGGAGCGGGACCCTGGAAACACCATATATTTT.

A note on this clone: The sample has other DNA sequences that encode this CDR3 too. The CDR3 loop reads CASSSSGANVLTF. The CDR3 DNA follows: TGTGCCAGCTCTAGCTCTGGGGCCAACGTCCTGACTTTC. The V gene is TRBV9, the J gene TRBJ2-6; no clear D. CDR1 is SGDLS, CDR2 YYNGEE, per germline. V was pared by 7 bases and J by 0 bases, with 5 bases between. This CDR3 region has 13 residues.

V is TRBV19 and J is TRBJ1-2, with a weak D call TRBD1 (6 bases). Trimming left V 6 bases short and J 7 bases short, with 18 bases between. There are 14 residues in the CDR3. The germline V gene encodes CDR1 LNHDA and CDR2 SQIVND (reference sequence). The CDR3 nucleotides are TGTGCCAGTAGCCAATCCGTCGCCAGGGGTGGCTACACCTTC. It encodes CASSQSVARGGYTF.

The chain combines TRBV10-2 with TRBJ2-7, with TRBD1 matching over 7 bases. The germline V gene encodes CDR1 WSHSY and CDR2 SAAADI. The V gene end was trimmed by 7 bases and the J gene end by 2 bases; junction bases not matched to a gene: 5. CDR3 length: 13 residues. This chain's CDR3 is CASTTGTAYEQYF. The CDR3 nucleotides are TGCGCCAGCACCACCGGGACAGCCTACGAGCAGTACTTC.

The rearrangement uses TRBV6-5 and TRBJ2-7, with TRBD1 matching 7 bases. With V trimmed by 6 bases and J by 3 bases, 2 bases remained unmatched. CDR1 and CDR2 (germline): MNHEY, SVGAGI. The length of the CDR3 is 12 residues. CDR3 residues: CASSRQGYEQYF. CDR3 DNA: TGTGCCAGCAGCCGACAGGGCTACGAGCAGTACTTC.

This clone was counted a single time. V is TRBV7-9 and J is TRBJ2-7, with D hard to call. The V gene's germline CDR1 is SEHNR and CDR2 FQNEAQ (reference sequence). The V end lost 1 base, the J end lost 3 bases, and 7 bases lay between the germline ends. The CDR3 contains 13 residues. DNA for the CDR3: TGTGCCAGCAGCTTAGGAGTGAGCTACGAGCAGTACTTC. Translation: CASSLGVSYEQYF.

The rearrangement joins TRBV25-1 to TRBJ2-7; D remains unclear. V lost 5 bases to trimming and J lost 0 bases, with 8 bases between them. This CDR3 has 13 residues. In germline, CDR1 is MGHDK, CDR2 SYGVNS. The CDR3 DNA reads as TGTGCCAGCAGTCCCCGTATCTCCTACGAGCAGTACTTC. Translation: CASSPRISYEQYF.

The count of this clone is one. This chain connects TRBV27 to TRBJ2-3; TRBD2 matches at 10 bases. V trimming: 5 bases; J trimming: 7 bases; junction bases outside the gene matches: 12. Per germline, CDR1 MNHEY and CDR2 SMNVEV (reference sequence). The CDR3 length is 16 residues. Written as DNA, the CDR3 is TGTGCCAGCAGTCCAATACTAGCGGGGAGCCCCCATACGCAGTATTTT. This gives the protein CASSPILAGSPHTQYF.

The gene calls are TRBV10-3 and TRBJ1-1, with D uncertain. The V gene lost 4 bases and the J gene lost 5 bases, with 11 bases spanning the gap. This CDR3 is built from 13 residues. Per germline, CDR1 ENHRY and CDR2 SYGVKD. The DNA of the CDR3 is TGTGCCATCAGTGCCTCTGAGAGGACTGAAGCTTTCTTT. Its translation is CAISASERTEAFF.

The rearrangement links TRBV18 to TRBJ2-3; D is perhaps TRBD2 (6 bases). This CDR3 contains 16 residues. The germline gives CDR1 KGHSH, CDR2 LQKENI. The germline V and J ends were trimmed by 6 bases and 0 bases, with 16 bases remaining between them. The CDR3 coding sequence is TGTGCCAGCTCCCAAAACGGACTACGGAGCACAGATACGCAGTATTTT. This sequence encodes CASSQNGLRSTDTQYF. Filled out from reference TRBV18 and TRBJ2-3, the complete variable domain reads NAGVMQNPRHLVRRRGQEARLRCSPMKGHSHVYWYRQLPEEGLKFMVYLQKENIIDESGMPKERFSAEFPKEGPSILRIQQVVRGDSAAYFCASSQNGLRSTDTQYFGPGTRLTVL.

The chain recombines TRBV18 with TRBJ1-2; 8 nucleotides agree with TRBD1. From germline, CDR1 is KGHSH and CDR2 LQKENI. CDR3 length: 17 residues. The V and J ends lost 2 bases and 3 bases, in that order; junction bases with no gene match: 11. CDR3 sequence: CASSPSLTGGIDYGYTF. The CDR3 DNA reads as TGTGCCAGCTCACCATCTTTAACAGGGGGGATCGACTATGGCTACACCTTC.

The gene calls are TRBV5-1 and TRBJ1-2; a possible D gene is TRBD1 (5 bases). Trimming pared 0 bases from V and 8 bases from J, leaving 14 bases between. Per the germline V gene, CDR1 is SGHRS and CDR2 is YFSETQ. The CDR3 is made up of 14 amino acids. The CDR3 loop reads CASSLDPGRQGYTF. In nucleotides, the CDR3 is TGCGCCAGCAGCTTGGACCCAGGGCGGCAGGGCTACACCTTC. The variable domain in full, completed from reference TRBV5-1 and TRBJ1-2, reads KAGVTQTPRYLIKTRGQQVTLSCSPISGHRSVSWYQQTPGQGLQFLFEYFSETQRNKGNFPGRFSGRQFSNSRSEMNVSTLELGDSALYLCASSLDPGRQGYTFGSGTRLTVV.

The chain combines TRBV4-2 with TRBJ1-2; a possible D gene is TRBD1 (6 bases). Per germline, CDR1 LGHNA and CDR2 YNFKEQ. V was shortened by 5 bases and J by 0 bases, with 16 bases between the two germline ends. The CDR3 totals 16 residues. In DNA, the CDR3 is TGTGCCAGCAGCGCTATACAGGGTAATACTAACTATGGCTACACCTTC. Translation: CASSAIQGNTNYGYTF.

The V call is TRBV19, the J call TRBJ2-6; weak D call: TRBD2 (6 bases). The germline V gene has CDR1 LNHDA and CDR2 SQIVND (reference sequence). V dropped 3 bases and J dropped 2 bases, with 8 bases sitting between them. The CDR3 is made up of 15 amino acids. CDR3 DNA: TGTGCCAGTAGTATTTGGGGGGCTGGGGCCAACGTCCTGACTTTC. Translated, it gives CASSIWGAGANVLTF.

CDR3 DNA sequence: TGTGCCAGCTCACCTAGCGACAGGTTCACCTACGAGCAGTACTTC. Its protein product is CASSPSDRFTYEQYF. The chain carries TRBV18 and TRBJ2-7; possibly TRBD1 for D (6 bases). Trimming stripped 3 bases from V and 2 bases from J, with 14 bases between. Germline V lookup: CDR1 KGHSH, CDR2 LQKENI. This CDR3 has 15 residues.

CDR3 bases: TGTGCCGCCCTGGGACAGAACTATGGCTACACCTTC. Its translation is CAALGQNYGYTF. The chain uses TRBV6-5 and TRBJ1-2; 7 nucleotides agree with TRBD1. The CDR3 has 12 amino acids. Germline V CDR1 and CDR2: MNHEY, SVGAGI. The junction had 5 bases not matched to a gene; V was cut back by 11 bases and J by 2 bases.

The CDR3 region is CASRPGASYNEQFF. CDR3 DNA sequence: TGTGCCAGTAGACCGGGAGCCTCCTACAATGAGCAGTTCTTC. The genes are TRBV19 and TRBJ2-1; maybe TRBD2 (6 bases). V was cut by 6 bases and J by 0 bases, with 9 bases left in between. The CDR3 consists of 14 residues. Germline CDR1 is LNHDA and CDR2 is SQIVND (reference sequence).

The V and J genes are TRBV28 and TRBJ1-1; perhaps TRBD1 as D (6 bases). The ends were cut back, 6 bases at V and 3 bases at J, with 11 bases in the middle. This CDR3 comprises 13 residues. Germline CDR1 reads MDHEN; CDR2 reads SYDVKM. The CDR3 coding sequence is TGTGCCAGCAGGTCAACAGGGTACACTGAAGCTTTCTTT. Translated, it gives CASRSTGYTEAFF.

The gene calls are TRBV21-1 and TRBJ1-5; the DNA was not used to check the table's D call, TRBD1. TRBV21-1 is a pseudogene segment. This CDR3 is 24 amino acids long. The CDR3 region has the DNA TGTGCCAGCAGCAAACGTCATGACAGGGATTCTCTACAAACGATGATCCGTGGTCGTCGGCCCCAGCATTTT. It encodes CASSKRHDRDSLQTMIRGRRPQHF.